These 5 T cell receptor beta chains were all obtained from the same sample, sequenced in a study of PD-1 blockade in mismatch repair-deficient tumors. Sequencing used immunoSEQ multiplex PCR; TCRdb keeps in-frame clones, though not all of them. The table includes 80,000 to 130,000 clones, under 90% detected once. This specimen consisted of peripheral blood, obtained approximately 35 weeks after starting pembrolizumab. The source of these receptors is an adult with mismatch repair-deficient cancer.

The sample holds a few counts of this clone. The CDR3 DNA reads TGTGCCAGCTCACCACCGGAGGGAACCTATGGCTACACCTTC. Translated: CASSPPEGTYGYTF. The genes are TRBV18 and TRBJ1-2, with D unclear. Trimming removed 0 bases at V and 4 bases at J, with 9 bases between. There are 14 residues in the CDR3. Per the germline V gene, CDR1 is KGHSH and CDR2 is LQKENI. The complete variable domain, with remaining parts taken from reference TRBV18 and TRBJ1-2, reads NAGVMQNPRHLVRRRGQEARLRCSPMKGHSHVYWYRQLPEEGLKFMVYLQKENIIDESGMPKERFSAEFPKEGPSILRIQQVVRGDSAAYFCASSPPEGTYGYTFGSGTRLTVV.

The CDR3 sequence is CASSLARDNEQFF. CDR3 nucleotides: TGTGCCAGCAGCTTAGCGAGGGACAATGAGCAGTTCTTC. The chain joins TRBV7-3 to TRBJ2-1; possible D gene TRBD2, 5 bases. Trimming stripped 2 bases from V and 5 bases from J, with 7 bases between. This CDR3 is 13 amino acids long. Germline V gene sequence: CDR1 SGHTA, CDR2 FQGTGA.

The chain uses TRBV2 and TRBJ2-1; perhaps TRBD1 as D (6 bases). The V gene's germline CDR1 is SNHLY and CDR2 FYNNEI. The V and J ends lost 7 bases and 9 bases respectively, with 22 bases between them. The CDR3 runs 15 residues. DNA for the CDR3: TGTGCCAGCACTAGCCCAATGGTCAGGGGCGTTGAGCAGTTCTTC. Protein: CASTSPMVRGVEQFF. The whole variable domain, remainder taken from reference TRBV2 and TRBJ2-1, is EPEVTQTPSHQVTQMGQEVILRCVPISNHLYFYWYRQILGQKVEFLVSFYNNEISEKSEIFDDQFSVERPDGSNFTLKIRSTKLEDSAMYFCASTSPMVRGVEQFFGPGTRLTVL.

The count of this clone is one. The V call is TRBV5-1, the J call TRBJ2-3, with 9 bases that match TRBD2. The CDR3 consists of 15 residues. Germline loops: CDR1 SGHRS, CDR2 YFSETQ. The V segment lost 3 bases and the J segment 6 bases; nucleotides outside the gene matches: 8. The CDR3 DNA follows: TGCGCCAGCAGCTCCTTTAGCGGGAGTTTCGATACGCAGTATTTT. Its translation: CASSSFSGSFDTQYF.

The rearrangement joins TRBV30 to TRBJ2-7; 10 bases map to TRBD2. V lost 3 bases to trimming and J lost 3 bases; unmatched junction nucleotides: 5. The V gene's germline CDR1 is GTSNPN and CDR2 SVGIG (reference sequence). CDR3 length: 14 amino acids. The CDR3 loop reads CAWSKSGGGYEQYF. For the CDR3, the DNA is TGTGCCTGGAGCAAGAGCGGGGGGGGCTACGAGCAGTACTTC.